The following is a T cell receptor (beta chain) sequence with its context. Germline assignment: CDR1 SGHAT and CDR2 FQNNGV. This CDR3 is 13 amino acids long. The V end was cut by 6 bases, the J end by 6 bases, with 14 bases between. Profiling relied on immunoSEQ multiplex PCR, and the TCRdb table lists in-frame clones only, not all of them. Seen here are about 330,000 clones, around 90% observed once, and the top ten hold roughly 20%. The sample originates from a study of blood T cell repertoires in COVID-19. Turning to the study itself: Sites in the United States, Italy and Spain provided acute and convalescent COVID-19 samples.

The V gene is TRBV11-2, the J gene TRBJ1-2, with no clear D. The sample was PBMCs or T cells enriched from blood (not recorded which). The receptor was derived from a woman younger than 45 who had recovered from COVID-19. CDR3 DNA: TGTGCCAGCAGATTAAGCGGTTCAAATGGCTACACCTTC. Protein product: CASRLSGSNGYTF.